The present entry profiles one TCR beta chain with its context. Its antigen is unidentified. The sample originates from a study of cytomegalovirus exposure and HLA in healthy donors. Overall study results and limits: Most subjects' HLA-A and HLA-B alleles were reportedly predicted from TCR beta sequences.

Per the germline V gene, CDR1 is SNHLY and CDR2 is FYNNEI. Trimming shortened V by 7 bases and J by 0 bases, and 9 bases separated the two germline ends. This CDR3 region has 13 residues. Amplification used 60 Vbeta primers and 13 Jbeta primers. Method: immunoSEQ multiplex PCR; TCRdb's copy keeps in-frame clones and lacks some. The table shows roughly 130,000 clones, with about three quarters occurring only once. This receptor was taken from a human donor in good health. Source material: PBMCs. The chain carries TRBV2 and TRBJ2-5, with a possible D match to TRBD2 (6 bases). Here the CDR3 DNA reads TGTGCCAGCAATCGCGGGGACCAAGAGACCCAGTACTTC. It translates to CASNRGDQETQYF. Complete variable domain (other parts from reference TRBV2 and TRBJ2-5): EPEVTQTPSHQVTQMGQEVILRCVPISNHLYFYWYRQILGQKVEFLVSFYNNEISEKSEIFDDQFSVERPDGSNFTLKIRSTKLEDSAMYFCASNRGDQETQYFGPGTRLLVL.